This section outlines one TCR beta chain sequence together with its context. The data belong to a study of blood T cell repertoires in COVID-19. The CDR3 runs to 16 residues. V dropped 0 bases and J dropped 1; count of bases not matched to a gene: 0. Germline V gene sequence: CDR1 MNHEY, CDR2 SVGAGI. Patients at the Seattle site were enrolled during active infection and followed longitudinally. Per the original methods: Estimated nucleated cell counts came from reference gene primer amplification. Repertoires were generated with immunoSEQ multiplex PCR, while TCRdb's copy carries only in-frame clones and drops some. The V and J calls and clone size were taken over from that table, and D and trimming were inferred from the DNA. The sample consists of around 230,000 clones, 85% to 90% of them appearing once.

Sequences were obtained from peripheral blood. The clonotype was recovered from a man aged 50-59 years with COVID-19, enrolled during active disease. The J gene is TRBJ2-2, the V gene TRBV6-5; 9 bases align to TRBD2. The CDR3 protein is CASSYSAGGNTGELFF. The DNA for the CDR3 is TGTGCCAGCAGTTACTCAGCGGGGGGGAACACCGGGGAGCTGTTTTTT.